This TCR beta chain was sequenced during a study of cytomegalovirus exposure and HLA in healthy donors (dated by TCRdb to about 2017). Regarding the research as a whole: In an earlier analysis of some 550 of the donors, 276 Gb of sequence data and 100 million or so unique TCR beta sequences from some 170 million T cells were reported. An early release that covered approximately 600 HLA-typed donors contained about 300 gigabases of sequencing data and around 80 million unique TCR sequences. Of the approximately 400 genotyped donors, approximately 82% fell in the genetic ancestry cluster associated with self-reported Caucasian donors. The aim of the study was to test whether cataloging public T cell receptors could identify signatures of past pathogen exposure. The study used immunosequencing to profile the T cell repertoires of 666 subjects and linked those repertoires to cytomegalovirus serostatus. A separate validation cohort of some 130 different subjects was used in addition to the 666-subject first cohort. High-throughput TCR immunosequencing, statistical association of individual TCRs with disease status, and machine learning were combined to predict cytomegalovirus infection status. A later analysis re-analyzed previously published TCR beta repertoires from roughly 690 donors and added high-resolution HLA genotyping to study TCR occurrence patterns. In the later analysis, no new phenotypic data were used to find candidate immune exposures; instead, reliance was placed on TCR beta sequences and their occurrence across donors. An earlier analysis of a few hundred of the donors applied high-throughput TCR beta sequencing to assess whether each TCR beta V gene segment acted as functional or pseudogenic. Alongside the repertoire data, information on donor age, sex, ethnicity and CMV serostatus was compiled. A later genetic analysis took genome-wide SNP genotypes for 398 of the 666 donors and used that subset as a discovery cohort. All discovery cohort repertoires had been generated on a single sequencing platform. Both class I and class II loci were covered by HLA typing, at four-digit resolution. Typing coverage differed by locus: A, B, C, DRB1 and DQB1 were typed in roughly 629-630 donors, DQA1 in 500 to 550, DPA1 in around 580, and DPB1 in 450 to 490. Five DR-DQ haplotypes were treated as single units for association and clustering because of strong linkage in the cohort. Among a few hundred genotyped donors of the cohort, an average of around 240,000 unique TCR beta nucleotide sequences were sequenced per donor, roughly 20% of them non-productive.

CDR3 length: 13 amino acids, cysteine to phenylalanine. Only the CDR3 part of the read is kept: 39 bases, read in frame from the first base. The junction shows trimming of 4 bases on V and 9 bases on J, plus 15 bases between the germline ends. The CDR1 and CDR2 encoded by the germline V gene are MGHDK and SYGVNS. Library generation was performed with the immunoSEQ multiplex PCR assay. For the multiplex PCR, a mixture combining 60 forward primers for TCR Vbeta segments and 13 reverse primers for TCR Jbeta segments was used. The CDR3 region of rearranged TCR beta genes was amplified from genomic DNA with a multiplex PCR assay. Amplified TCR beta libraries were sequenced as 87-base-pair reads on the Illumina HiSeq System. The original pipeline was this. A later analysis counted about 80 million unique TCR beta chains across the 650 to 800 repertoires, and 9.5 million to 11 million of these chains were shared by at least two donors. A nearest-neighbor algorithm error-corrected the raw reads and collapsed the reads into unique sequences, merging closely related sequences to remove PCR and sequencing errors. CDR3 sequences were aligned to IMGT reference sequences to assign V, D and J gene segments. For a sequence to be retained, a match of at least six nucleotides was required to both a V gene segment and a J gene segment. A rearrangement counted as productive if the CDR3 had no stop codons and remained in frame with V and J, and every other rearrangement counted as non-productive. Following IMGT convention, CDR3 was defined as the stretch from the second conserved V-encoded cysteine up to the conserved J-encoded phenylalanine. The earlier analysis of fewer than 750 of the donors excluded sequences that lacked an unambiguous match to a single V gene segment. An earlier analysis of 500 to 700 of the donors classified V segments as functional when productive rearrangements were above 56.7% and as segregating when the standard deviation between donors was above 5%. A statistical classification framework was built to diagnose cytomegalovirus status from the catalog of TCR beta chain sequences. In a later analysis, TCR nucleotide sequences were compared against IMGT/GENE-DB human TR gene sequences so that V and J genes could be assigned. In a later analysis, CDR3 sequences and most-parsimonious VDJ recombination scenarios were assigned using the TCRdist pipeline. In a later analysis, every TCR beta chain was defined by the combination of its CDR3 amino acid sequence and its V-gene family, and reads without a unique V-gene family were dropped. In a later analysis, around 650 highly shared, low-generation-probability nucleotide sequences were removed to address suspected cross-contamination and a sequencing artifact. For each public chain, a later analysis derived a clonal expansion index from normalized ranks of inferred template counts within each repertoire. Generation probabilities in a later analysis came from a VDJ recombination model fitted to out-of-frame rearrangements, and those results were checked against IGoR. A later analysis scored TCR-TCR, TCR-HLA and TCR-CMV co-occurrence with hypergeometric tests, applying a repertoire-size bias correction to TCR pairs. A later analysis estimated false discovery rates by permuting HLA or CMV assignments 20 times. In a later analysis, co-occurring TCRs were grouped using DBSCAN, with TCRdist sequence similarity added in when clustering inside HLA-allele-positive subsets. Co-occurrence clustering excluded repertoires with fewer than 30,000 or more than 120,000 public chains, plus five with anomalous nucleotide sharing. Imported from immuneACCESS, the table was reduced by TCRdb to in-frame sequences with V and J called. These copies leave out some clones; in studies compared against another copy, an unresolved V gene accounts for under half, and the cause of the remainder is not known. V, J and clone size reflect that table, while D and trimming were determined from the DNA. In all, the sample holds over 90,000 clones, and about two thirds of those were seen once. Roughly 15% of the sample is in the top ten clones.

The cohort comprised some 730 healthy bone marrow donors. At the time of sampling, all cohort members were nominally healthy, though unrecorded immune exposures were likely present. The donor tested CMV seropositive, placing the donor among the 250 to 300 seropositive members of the cohort. A peripheral blood sample was provided by each donor, and peripheral blood mononuclear cells were used for TCR beta sequencing. Genomic DNA was extracted from the blood cell samples with the Qiagen DNeasy Blood Extraction Kit. Comment on this clone: The target of this receptor is not known. No base-level quality is on record; no much larger clone is a single base apart.

The full study reports these points: Because counts were too low, about 18 rarely observed V segments, including chromosome 9 orphons, were left out of the earlier analysis of 500 to 750 of the donors. Most CMV-associated TCR beta chains appeared to be HLA-restricted in a later analysis, and the HLA associations seemed to be driven largely by CMV exposure. Presence/absence analyses assumed roughly uniform sequencing depth across donors, an assumption that may not hold. It was suggested by the authors that the approach could potentially be generalized to other disease states and immunological phenotypes. Only TCR beta chains were sequenced in this cohort, and the absence of alpha or paired-chain data limited detectable features. Across donors, most TCR sequences were observed very rarely, whereas some public TCRs were present in many individuals. V-gene and J-gene trimming of TCR beta chains was associated with a missense DCLRE1C variant in a later genetic analysis, and the association was replicated in an independent cohort. In a later analysis, HLA-associated TCR beta chains were found to be more clonally expanded and to have lower generation probabilities than equally common non-associated chains. In a later analysis, some 17,000 TCR beta sequences were associated with specific HLA alleles at a false discovery rate of 0.05. Because the 87-base-pair reads could not distinguish some IMGT-functional V segments, including TRBV6-2 and TRBV6-3, those segments were excluded. Three of the identified cytomegalovirus-associated TCR beta chains were confirmed in vitro to be specific for cytomegalovirus antigens. In a later genetic analysis, fewer N-insertions in productive TCRs were reported among donors in an Asian-associated ancestry cluster than the approximately 630-donor mean. In both the original and validation cohorts, the classifier was reported to diagnose cytomegalovirus status with high specificity and sensitivity. Because HLA typing was missing for some donors at each locus, association tests included only the typed subset. A later analysis found that TCR association rates varied across HLA loci, with DRB1 alleles showing the most associated TCRs and HLA-C alleles the fewest. The sequencing pipeline was judged likely to have produced a cluster of highly shared sequence variants as a technical artifact. When HLA alleles, especially DR and DQ, strongly co-occurred, TCR associations were difficult to assign to individual alleles. In an earlier analysis of some 540 of the donors, most TCR beta V segments appeared in productive rearrangements about 90% or about 30% of the time, broadly matching IMGT annotations. Several of the top co-occurrence clusters appeared to be linked to parvovirus B19, influenza, CMV and Epstein-Barr virus, according to a later analysis. Linkage disequilibrium might explain the correlated functional status among segregating V segments, but an unknown experimental factor could not be excluded. A further reported finding was that TCR beta sequences accurately predicted the HLA-A and HLA-B alleles for most subjects in the first cohort. A total of 164 TCR beta chains were listed by the study as associated with cytomegalovirus. Immune exposure information for the cohort was limited to CMV serostatus.

This TCR was recovered from a woman aged 50 to 65 in good health and CMV-seropositive. Recombination linked TRBV25-1 to TRBJ1-2; the D gene assignment is ambiguous. Sequenced input: PBMCs. Read as DNA, the sequence is TGTGCCAGCAGTGCTTCTGCGACTAGGAGCTACACCTTC. Translation gives CASSASATRSYTF.